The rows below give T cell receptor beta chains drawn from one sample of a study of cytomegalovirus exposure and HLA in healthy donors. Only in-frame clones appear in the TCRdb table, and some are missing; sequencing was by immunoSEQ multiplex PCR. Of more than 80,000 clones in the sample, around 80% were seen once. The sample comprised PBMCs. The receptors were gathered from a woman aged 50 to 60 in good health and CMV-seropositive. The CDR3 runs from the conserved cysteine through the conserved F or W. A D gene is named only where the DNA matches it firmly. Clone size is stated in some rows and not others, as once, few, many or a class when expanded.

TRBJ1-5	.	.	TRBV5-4	CASSQGSNQPQHF	TGTGCCAGCAGCCAGGGGAGCAATCAGCCCCAGCATTTT
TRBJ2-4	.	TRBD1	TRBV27	CASNRQGAKNIQYF	TGTGCCAGCAACCGACAGGGGGCCAAAAACATTCAGTACTTC
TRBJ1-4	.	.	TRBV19	CASSAPRQARGWEKLFF	TGTGCCAGTAGTGCTCCCCGACAGGCCCGGGGCTGGGAAAAACTGTTTTTT
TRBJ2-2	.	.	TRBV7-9	CASSLAKRELFF	TGTGCCAGCAGCTTAGCGAAGCGGGAGCTGTTTTTT
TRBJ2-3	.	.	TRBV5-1	CASSLVSSVVDTQYF	TGCGCCAGCAGCTTGGTGTCTAGCGTCGTAGATACGCAGTATTTT
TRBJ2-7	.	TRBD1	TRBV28	CASSLVQGASEQYF	TGTGCCAGCAGTTTGGTACAGGGGGCAAGCGAGCAGTACTTC
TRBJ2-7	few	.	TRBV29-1	CSVDRGPYEQYF	TGCAGCGTTGACAGGGGTCCCTACGAGCAGTACTTC
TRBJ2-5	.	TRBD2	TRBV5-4	CASSRQAGGVETQYF	TGTGCCAGCAGCCGGCAAGCGGGGGGGGTGGAGACCCAGTACTTC
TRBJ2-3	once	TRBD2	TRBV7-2	CASSRLRLAGGAHTDTQYF	TGTGCCAGCAGCCGACTAAGACTAGCGGGGGGGGCGCACACAGATACGCAGTATTTT
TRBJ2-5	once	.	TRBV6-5	CASRNAAGGTGAQYF	TGTGCCAGCAGAAACGCGGCGGGGGGAACAGGGGCCCAGTACTTC
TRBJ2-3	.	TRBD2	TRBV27	CASSLTSGGPLRTDTQYF	TGTGCCAGCAGTCTTACTAGCGGGGGCCCTCTGCGCACAGATACGCAGTATTTT
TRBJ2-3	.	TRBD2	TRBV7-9	CASSPFNGGGTDTQYF	TGTGCCAGCAGCCCATTTAACGGGGGGGGCACAGATACGCAGTATTTT
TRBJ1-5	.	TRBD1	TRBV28	CASSFIVGRGLYSNQPQHF	TGTGCCAGCAGTTTCATCGTCGGCAGGGGGCTTTATAGCAATCAGCCCCAGCATTTT
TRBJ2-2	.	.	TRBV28	CASSLGQNTGELFF	TGTGCCAGCAGTTTAGGGCAAAACACCGGGGAGCTGTTTTTT
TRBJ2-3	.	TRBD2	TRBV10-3	CAISAAAGASDTQYF	TGTGCCATCAGTGCGGCAGCGGGGGCTTCAGATACGCAGTATTTT
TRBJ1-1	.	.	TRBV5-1	CASSRLRRMNTEAFF	TGCGCCAGCAGCCGACTGAGACGGATGAACACTGAAGCTTTCTTT
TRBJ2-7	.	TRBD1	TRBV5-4	CASSPPGTGINEQYF	TGTGCCAGCAGCCCCCCCGGGACAGGGATCAACGAGCAGTACTTC
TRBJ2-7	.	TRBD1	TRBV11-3	CASSFHLDRCYEQYF	TGTGCCAGCAGCTTCCATCTGGACAGGTGCTACGAGCAGTACTTC
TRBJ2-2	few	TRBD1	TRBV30	CAWRTPGQGAGTGELFF	TGTGCCTGGAGGACCCCGGGACAGGGGGCTGGAACCGGGGAGCTGTTTTTT
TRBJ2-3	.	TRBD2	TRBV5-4	CASSSLAGGSDTQYF	TGTGCCAGCAGCTCTCTAGCGGGGGGGTCGGATACGCAGTATTTT
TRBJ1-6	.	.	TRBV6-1	CASSEGQAYNSPLHF	TGTGCCAGCAGTGAAGGACAGGCGTATAATTCACCCCTCCACTTT
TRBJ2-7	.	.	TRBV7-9	CSSIPLNEAIGGVYEQYF	TGTTCCAGCATCCCTCTGAACGAGGCCATAGGGGGAGTCTACGAGCAGTACTTC
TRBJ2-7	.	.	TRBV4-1	CASSQDPSRGPSYEQYF	TGCGCCAGCAGCCAAGACCCCTCCCGCGGGCCTTCCTACGAGCAGTACTTC
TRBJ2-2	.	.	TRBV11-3	CASSSQGTGELFF	TGTGCCAGCAGTTCGCAGGGGACCGGGGAGCTGTTTTTT
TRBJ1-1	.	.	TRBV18	CASSLKQGTEAFF	TGTGCCAGCTCACTAAAACAGGGCACTGAAGCTTTCTTT
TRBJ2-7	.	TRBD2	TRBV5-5	CASSLAWGGTTYEQYF	TGTGCCAGCAGCTTGGCCTGGGGGGGAACAACCTACGAGCAGTACTTC
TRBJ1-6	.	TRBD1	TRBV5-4	CASSRDRGNSPLHF	TGTGCCAGCAGTCGGGACAGGGGTAATTCACCCCTCCACTTT
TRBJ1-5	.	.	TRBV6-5	CASSEGEPQHF	TGTGCCAGCAGTGAAGGGGAGCCCCAGCATTTT
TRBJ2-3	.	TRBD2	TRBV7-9	CASSFWTSGGTDTQYF	TGTGCCAGCAGCTTTTGGACTAGCGGGGGAACAGATACGCAGTATTTT
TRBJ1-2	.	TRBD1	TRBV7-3	CASSPSATGRYGYTF	TGTGCCAGCAGCCCGTCGGCGACAGGGAGGTATGGCTACACCTTC
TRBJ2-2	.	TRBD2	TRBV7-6	CASSLELAAGELFF	TGTGCCAGCAGCTTAGAACTAGCGGCCGGGGAGCTGTTTTTT